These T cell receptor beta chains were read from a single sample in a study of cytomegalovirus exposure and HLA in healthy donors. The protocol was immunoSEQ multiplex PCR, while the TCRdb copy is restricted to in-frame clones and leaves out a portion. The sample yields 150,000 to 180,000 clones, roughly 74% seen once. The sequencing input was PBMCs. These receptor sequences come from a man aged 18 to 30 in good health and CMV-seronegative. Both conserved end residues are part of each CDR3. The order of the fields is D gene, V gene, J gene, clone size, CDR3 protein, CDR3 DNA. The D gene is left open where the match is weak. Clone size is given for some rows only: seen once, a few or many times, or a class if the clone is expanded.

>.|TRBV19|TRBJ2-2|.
CASSTRVNTGELFF
TGTGCCAGTAGCACGAGAGTGAACACCGGGGAGCTGTTTTTT
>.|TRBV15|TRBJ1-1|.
CATSLRLVEEAFF
TGTGCCACCAGCTTGAGACTTGTTGAAGAAGCTTTCTTT
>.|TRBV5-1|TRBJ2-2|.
CASSYRGGTGELFF
TGCGCCAGCAGCTATAGGGGGGGAACCGGGGAGCTGTTTTTT
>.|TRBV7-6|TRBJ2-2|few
CASSQVGGNTGELFF
TGTGCCAGCAGCCAAGTGGGGGGGAACACCGGGGAGCTGTTTTTT
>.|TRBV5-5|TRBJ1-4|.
CASSAPLTDSNEKLFF
TGTGCCAGCAGCGCCCCTTTAACTGATTCGAATGAAAAACTGTTTTTT
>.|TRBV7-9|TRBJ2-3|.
CASSLGSGVGSTDTQYF
TGTGCCAGCAGCTTAGGGTCGGGGGTAGGAAGCACAGATACGCAGTATTTT
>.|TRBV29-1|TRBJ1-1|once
CSVEWGSNTEAFF
TGCAGCGTTGAATGGGGCTCCAACACTGAAGCTTTCTTT
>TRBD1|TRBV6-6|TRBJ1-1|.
CASSYRGLPEAFF
TGTGCCAGCAGTTACAGGGGGCTCCCTGAAGCTTTCTTT
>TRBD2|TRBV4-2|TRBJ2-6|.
CASSQVRGLGSGANVLTF
TGTGCCAGCAGCCAAGTAAGGGGACTAGGCTCTGGGGCCAACGTCCTGACTTTC
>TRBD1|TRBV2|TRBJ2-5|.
CASKDRGETQYF
TGTGCCAGCAAGGACAGGGGGGAGACCCAGTACTTC
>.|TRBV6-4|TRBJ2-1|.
CASSREGYNEQFF
TGTGCCAGCAGCAGGGAAGGCTACAATGAGCAGTTCTTC
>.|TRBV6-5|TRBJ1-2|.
CASSYADSYYGYTF
TGTGCCAGCAGTTATGCAGACAGCTACTATGGCTACACCTTC
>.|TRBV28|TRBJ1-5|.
CASSLPLANPQNQPQHF
TGTGCCAGCAGTTTACCATTAGCGAACCCTCAGAATCAGCCCCAGCATTTT
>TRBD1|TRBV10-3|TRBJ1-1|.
CAISDLGTGDLTEAFF
TGTGCCATCAGTGATTTGGGGACAGGGGACTTAACTGAAGCTTTCTTT
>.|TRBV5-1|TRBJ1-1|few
CASSSVSPNTEAFF
TGCGCCAGCAGCTCAGTTTCCCCGAACACTGAAGCTTTCTTT
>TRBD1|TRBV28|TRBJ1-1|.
CASSAGGHTEAFF
TGTGCCAGCAGTGCAGGGGGCCACACTGAAGCTTTCTTT
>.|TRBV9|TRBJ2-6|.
CASSVSGANGLTF
TGTGCCAGCAGCGTCTCTGGGGCCAACGGCCTGACTTTC
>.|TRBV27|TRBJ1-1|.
CASSPASDSAMNTEAFF
TGTGCCAGCAGTCCCGCGTCGGACTCAGCTATGAACACTGAAGCTTTCTTT
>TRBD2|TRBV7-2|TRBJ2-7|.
CASSLYGLAVVDSYEQYF
TGTGCCAGCAGCTTATATGGGCTAGCGGTCGTGGACTCCTACGAGCAGTACTTC
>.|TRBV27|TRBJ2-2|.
CASSFGGDTGELFF
TGTGCCAGCAGTTTTGGCGGGGACACCGGGGAGCTGTTTTTT
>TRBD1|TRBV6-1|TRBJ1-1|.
CASRPGQGGTEAFF
TGTGCCAGCAGACCCGGACAGGGTGGCACTGAAGCTTTCTTT
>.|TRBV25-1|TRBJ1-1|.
CASSEHFQGSGGDTEAFF
TGTGCCAGCAGTGAACATTTTCAGGGGAGCGGTGGGGACACTGAAGCTTTCTTT
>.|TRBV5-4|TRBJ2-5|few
CASSLVSQPFGTQYF
TGTGCCAGCAGCTTGGTTTCACAGCCATTTGGGACCCAGTACTTC
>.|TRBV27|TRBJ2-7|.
CASSSVAQSSYEQYF
TGTGCCAGCAGTTCCGTAGCGCAGAGCTCCTACGAGCAGTACTTC
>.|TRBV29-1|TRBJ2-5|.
CSLKGVQETQYF
TGCAGCCTCAAGGGGGTACAAGAGACCCAGTACTTC
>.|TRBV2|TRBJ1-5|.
CASGGGPSGGRGNQPQHF
TGTGCCAGCGGAGGGGGGCCTTCGGGGGGACGGGGAAATCAGCCCCAGCATTTT
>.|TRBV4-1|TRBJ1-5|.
CASSPGGGDQPQHF
TGCGCCAGCAGCCCGGGGGGAGGCGATCAGCCCCAGCATTTT
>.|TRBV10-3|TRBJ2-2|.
CAISEKIEKNTGELFF
TGTGCCATCAGTGAGAAAATAGAAAAGAACACCGGGGAGCTGTTTTTT
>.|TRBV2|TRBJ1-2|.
CASTWGGNANYGYTF
TGTGCCAGCACCTGGGGGGGCAATGCTAACTATGGCTACACCTTC
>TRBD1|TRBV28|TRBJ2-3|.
CASRAGTGVTDTQYF
TGTGCCAGCAGAGCCGGGACAGGGGTAACAGATACGCAGTATTTT
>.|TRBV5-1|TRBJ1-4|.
CASSLAVLGASGEKLFF
TGCGCCAGCAGCTTGGCCGTCCTGGGGGCGTCGGGTGAAAAACTGTTTTTT
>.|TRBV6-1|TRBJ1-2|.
CASSEGGRPYGYTF
TGTGCCAGCAGTGAAGGGGGCAGACCCTATGGCTACACCTTC
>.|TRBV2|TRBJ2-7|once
CASSVTGTLTYEQYF
TGTGCCAGCAGCGTTACCGGGACTTTGACCTACGAGCAGTACTTC
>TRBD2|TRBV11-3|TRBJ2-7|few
CASSLGRGKVYEQYF
TGTGCCAGCAGCTTAGGGCGGGGGAAAGTATACGAGCAGTACTTC
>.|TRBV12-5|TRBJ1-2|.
CASGLFGRGGYDGYTF
TGTGCTAGTGGTTTGTTTGGAAGGGGAGGGTATGATGGCTACACCTTC
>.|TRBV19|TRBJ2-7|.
CATAGTKFGEQYF
TGTGCCACCGCCGGGACAAAGTTCGGCGAGCAGTACTTC
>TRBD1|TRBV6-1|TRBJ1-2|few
CASSESGDRARNYGYTF
TGTGCCAGCAGTGAATCGGGGGACAGGGCACGTAACTATGGCTACACCTTC
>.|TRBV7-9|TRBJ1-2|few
CASRSTGVNYGYTF
TGTGCCAGCAGGAGTACAGGTGTTAACTATGGCTACACCTTC
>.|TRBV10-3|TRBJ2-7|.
CAISEPGVEYEQYF
TGTGCCATCAGTGAGCCGGGGGTTGAATACGAGCAGTACTTC
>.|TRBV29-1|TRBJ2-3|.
CSVERGGKNTQYF
TGCAGCGTTGAAAGGGGGGGCAAAAATACGCAGTATTTT
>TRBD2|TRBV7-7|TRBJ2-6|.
CASRGSSGANVLTF
TGTGCCAGCCGCGGGAGCTCTGGGGCCAACGTCCTGACTTTC
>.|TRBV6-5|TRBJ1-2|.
CASSYGDTLRGYTF
TGTGCCAGCAGTTACGGGGACACCCTCCGTGGCTACACCTTC
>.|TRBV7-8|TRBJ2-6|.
CASSSRQAMGANGLTF
TGTGCCAGCAGCTCCAGACAAGCAATGGGGGCCAACGGCCTGACTTTC